Included here is one T cell receptor beta chain sequence, with context. Under the authors' procedure: Counts of nucleated cells, estimated from reference gene primer amplification, were obtained. Assay used: immunoSEQ multiplex PCR; TCRdb lists only in-frame clones, some missing. V and J calls plus clone size are reproduced from that table; the DNA served to infer D and trimming. Found here are under 450,000 clones, around 88% of them singletons; the top ten hold around 13%. The entry originates in a study of blood T cell repertoires in COVID-19. Across the whole study: There were acute and convalescent COVID-19 samples, and they came from the United States, Italy and Spain. In each case, the material was cDNA or gDNA derived from T cells, B-cell-depleted T cells, or PBMCs.

In germline, CDR1 is SGHDT, CDR2 YYEEEE. This CDR3 comprises 14 residues. The ends lost 0 bases at V and 4 bases at J; junction bases unmatched: 2. Patients of the Seattle cohort, enrolled during active infection, were followed longitudinally. Material: peripheral blood. The rearrangement joins TRBV5-6 to TRBJ1-2; 8 bases are shared with TRBD1. This receptor was taken from a woman aged 45-65 years with COVID-19, enrolled during active disease. The CDR3 sequence is CASSLVTGVYGYTF. The CDR3 DNA reads TGTGCCAGCAGCTTGGTGACAGGGGTCTATGGCTACACCTTC.